A single sample is the source of the 7 T cell receptor beta chains below, sequenced in a study of T cells in Graves' hyperthyroidism and ophthalmopathy. Amplified TCR beta CDR3 regions derived from RNA transcripts. First-round RT-PCR of the TCR CDR3 relied on the HTBI primer set. TCRdb redid the calling of the multiplex PCR reads with MiXCR, one entry per CDR3 protein. The repertoire holds a few hundred thousand distinct CDR3 sequences, with 25% as singletons. The specimen sequenced was blood. The origin of the receptors is a man in his fifties with Graves' hyperthyroidism.

As DNA, the CDR3 is TGTGCCAGCTCACCACGCAGGACAGGGTTGGAAGAGGATGGCTACACCTTC. Translated: CASSPRRTGLEEDGYTF. The chain couples TRBV18 to TRBJ1-2, with TRBD1 matching 8 bases. The CDR3 loop spans 17 amino acids. Losses at the gene ends were 1 base for V and 6 bases for J; bases not matched to a gene: 13. Looked up from germline, CDR1 is KGHSH and CDR2 is LQKENI.

The V gene is TRBV6-1, the J gene TRBJ2-1; perhaps TRBD2 as D (6 bases). V lost 8 bases and J lost 6, with 14 bases in between. The length of the CDR3 is 13 residues. The germline V gene has CDR1 MNHNS and CDR2 SASEGT. CDR3 sequence (DNA): TGTGCCAGCCTCGTTGTGGGGGGCAATGAGCAGTTCTTC. Residues: CASLVVGGNEQFF.

The V and J genes are TRBV20-1 and TRBJ2-1, with a weak D call TRBD2 (6 bases). V lost 7 bases and J 7 bases, leaving 20 bases between the germline ends. Germline assignment: CDR1 DFQATT and CDR2 SNEGSKA (reference sequence). The CDR3 runs to 14 residues. The CDR3 is CSVSQRQSGNEQFF. The DNA of the CDR3 is TGCAGTGTCTCACAACGCCAAAGCGGGAATGAGCAGTTCTTC.

The J gene is TRBJ1-5, the V gene TRBV6-1; weak D call: TRBD1 (6 bases). Trimming shortened V by 6 bases and J by 6 bases, and 12 bases separated the two germline ends. CDR1 MNHNS and CDR2 SASEGT come from the germline V gene. The CDR3 loop spans 13 amino acids. The DNA of the CDR3 is TGTGCCAGCAGGGCGAACAGGGTTCAGCCCCAGCATTTT. Encoded protein: CASRANRVQPQHF.

This clonotype was picked up many times. The chain combines TRBV12-3 or TRBV12-4 with TRBJ2-7; no clear D. Trimming left V 1 base short and J 6 bases short, with 7 bases between. The CDR3 is 12 amino acids. The CDR3 DNA reads as TGTGCCAGCAGTTTAGGTCGGGTCGAGCAGTACTTC. Translating it yields CASSLGRVEQYF.

This clonotype appeared many times. The rearrangement uses TRBV2 and TRBJ2-3; TRBD1 agrees at 7 bases. The CDR3 totals 15 residues. Losses at the gene ends were 2 bases for V and 2 bases for J; bases not matched to a gene: 4. Germline V gives CDR1 SNHLY, CDR2 FYNNEI. The CDR3 is CASSERTGDTDTQYF. The DNA for the CDR3 is TGTGCCAGCAGTGAACGGACAGGAGACACAGATACGCAGTATTTT.

The chain employs TRBV6-9 and TRBJ1-3, with D perhaps TRBD1 (5 bases). This CDR3 has 16 amino acids. Per the germline V gene, CDR1 is MNHGY and CDR2 is SVAAGI. Trimming removed 3 bases from V and 2 bases from J, with 14 bases in between. The CDR3 spells CASSYLEGKPGNTIYF. The CDR3 DNA reads as TGTGCCAGCAGTTACTTGGAGGGGAAACCTGGAAACACCATATATTTT.